The text below deals with one T cell receptor (beta chain). What it binds is not known. These data belong to a study of T cells in Graves' hyperthyroidism and ophthalmopathy. Amplified regions were TCR beta CDR3 sequences from RNA transcripts. HTBI primers drove first-round RT-PCR of the TCR CDR3. TCRdb re-called the multiplex PCR reads with MiXCR, one entry per CDR3 protein. The sample contains tens of thousands of distinct CDR3 sequences, roughly 52% of which appear only once. Uncontrolled infection, other autoimmune disease, pregnancy or lactation barred patients from enrollment. Study observations and caveats: Most thyroid-expanded clonotypes above 0.001 were also found in blood.

From germline, CDR1 is MGHDK and CDR2 SYGVNS. V was cut by 4 bases and J by 6 bases, with 11 bases left in between. The CDR3 has 13 residues. V gene TRBV25-1 combines with J gene TRBJ2-3; D gene uncertain. The clonotype comes from a man aged 40-55 years with Graves' ophthalmopathy. The sample was blood. CDR3 sequence reads: CASSASKGDTQYF. DNA for the CDR3: TGTGCCAGCAGTGCTAGTAAAGGGGATACGCAGTATTTT.